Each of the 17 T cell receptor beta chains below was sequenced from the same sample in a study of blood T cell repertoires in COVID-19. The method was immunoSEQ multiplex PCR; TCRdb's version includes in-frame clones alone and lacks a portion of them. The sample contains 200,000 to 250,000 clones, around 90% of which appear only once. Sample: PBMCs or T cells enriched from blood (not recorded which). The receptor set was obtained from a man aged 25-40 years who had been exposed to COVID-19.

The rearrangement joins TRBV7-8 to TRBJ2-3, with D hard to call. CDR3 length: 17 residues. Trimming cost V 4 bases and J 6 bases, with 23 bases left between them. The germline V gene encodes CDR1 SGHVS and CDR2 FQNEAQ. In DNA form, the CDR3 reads TGTGCCAGCAGCTCCTATCGACTGCCGAACTTCCGGGATACGCAGTATTTT. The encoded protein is CASSSYRLPNFRDTQYF.

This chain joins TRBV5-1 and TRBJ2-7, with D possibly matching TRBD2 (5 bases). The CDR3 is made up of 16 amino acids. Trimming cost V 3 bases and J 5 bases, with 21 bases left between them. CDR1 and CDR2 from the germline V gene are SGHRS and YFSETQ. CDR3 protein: CASSWGGSGLLDEQYF. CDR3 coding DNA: TGCGCCAGCAGCTGGGGTGGGAGCGGACTCCTTGACGAGCAGTACTTC.

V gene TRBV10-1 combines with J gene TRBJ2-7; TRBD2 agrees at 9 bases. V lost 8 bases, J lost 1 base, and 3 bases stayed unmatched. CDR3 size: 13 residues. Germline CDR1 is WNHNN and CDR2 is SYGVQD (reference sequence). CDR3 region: CASATSGSYEQYF. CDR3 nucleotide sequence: TGCGCCAGCGCAACTAGCGGGTCCTACGAGCAGTACTTC.

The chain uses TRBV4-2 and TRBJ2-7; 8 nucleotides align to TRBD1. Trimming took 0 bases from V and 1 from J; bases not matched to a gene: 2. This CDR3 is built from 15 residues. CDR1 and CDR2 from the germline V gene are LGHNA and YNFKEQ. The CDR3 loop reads CASSQEGQGSYEQYF. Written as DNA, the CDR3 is TGTGCCAGCAGCCAAGAAGGACAGGGTTCCTACGAGCAGTACTTC.

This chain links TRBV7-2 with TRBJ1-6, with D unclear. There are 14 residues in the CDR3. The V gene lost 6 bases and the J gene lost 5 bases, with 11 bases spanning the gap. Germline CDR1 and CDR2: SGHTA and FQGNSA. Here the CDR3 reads CASSNGEHNSPLHF. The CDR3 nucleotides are TGTGCCAGCAGTAATGGAGAGCATAATTCACCCCTCCACTTT.

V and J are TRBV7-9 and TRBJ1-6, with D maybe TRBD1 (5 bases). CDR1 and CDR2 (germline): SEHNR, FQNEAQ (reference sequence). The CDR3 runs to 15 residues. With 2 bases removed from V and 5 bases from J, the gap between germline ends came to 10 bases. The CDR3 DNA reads TGTGCCAGCAGCTTACTGGGACTTAATAATTCACCCCTCCACTTT. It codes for CASSLLGLNNSPLHF.

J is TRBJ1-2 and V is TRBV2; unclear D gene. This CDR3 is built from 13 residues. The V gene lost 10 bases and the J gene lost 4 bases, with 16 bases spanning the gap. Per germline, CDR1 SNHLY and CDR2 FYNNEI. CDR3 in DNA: TGTGCCACCCCCGGTTCGGGAAGCTATGGCTACACCTTC. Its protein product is CATPGSGSYGYTF.

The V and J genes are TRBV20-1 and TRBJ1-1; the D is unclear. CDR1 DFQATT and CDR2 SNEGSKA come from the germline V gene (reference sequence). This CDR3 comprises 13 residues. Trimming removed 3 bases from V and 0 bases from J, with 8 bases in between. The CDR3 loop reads CSASDQMNTEAFF. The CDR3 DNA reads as TGCAGTGCTAGTGACCAAATGAACACTGAAGCTTTCTTT.

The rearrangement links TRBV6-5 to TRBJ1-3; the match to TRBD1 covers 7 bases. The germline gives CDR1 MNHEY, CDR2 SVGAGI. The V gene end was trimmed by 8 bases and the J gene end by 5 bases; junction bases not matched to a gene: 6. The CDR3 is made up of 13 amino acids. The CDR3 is CASSTGARNTIYF. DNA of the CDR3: TGTGCCAGCTCCACAGGGGCGAGAAACACCATATATTTT.

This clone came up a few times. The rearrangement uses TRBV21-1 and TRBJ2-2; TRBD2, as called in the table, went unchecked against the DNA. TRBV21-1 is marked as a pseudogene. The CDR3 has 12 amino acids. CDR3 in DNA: TGTGCCAGCAGCAGCGGGCGGAGGGAGCTGTTTTTT. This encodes CASSSGRRELFF.

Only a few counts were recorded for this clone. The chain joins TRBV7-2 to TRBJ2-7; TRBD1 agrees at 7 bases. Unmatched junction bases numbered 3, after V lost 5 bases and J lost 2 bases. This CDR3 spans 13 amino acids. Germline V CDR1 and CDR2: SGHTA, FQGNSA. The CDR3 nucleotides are TGTGCCAGCAGCCCGGGACAGACCTACGAGCAGTACTTC. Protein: CASSPGQTYEQYF. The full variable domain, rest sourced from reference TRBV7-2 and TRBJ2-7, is GAGVSQSPSNKVTEKGKDVELRCDPISGHTALYWYRQSLGQGLEFLIYFQGNSAPDKSGLPSDRFSAERTGGSVSTLTIQRTQQEDSAVYLCASSPGQTYEQYFGPGTRLTVT.

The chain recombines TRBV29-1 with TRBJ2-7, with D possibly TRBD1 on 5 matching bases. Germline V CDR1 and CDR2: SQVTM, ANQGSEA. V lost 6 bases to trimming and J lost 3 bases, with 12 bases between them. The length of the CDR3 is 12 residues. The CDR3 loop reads CSVRQSRYEQYF. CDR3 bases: TGCAGCGTACGACAGTCACGCTACGAGCAGTACTTC.

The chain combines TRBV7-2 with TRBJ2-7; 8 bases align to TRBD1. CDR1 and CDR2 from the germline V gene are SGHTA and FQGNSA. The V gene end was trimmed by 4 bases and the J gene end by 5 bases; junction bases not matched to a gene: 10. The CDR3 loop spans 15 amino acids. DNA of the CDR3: TGTGCCAGCAGCTCCAAACGGACAGGGCTGGACGAGCAGTACTTC. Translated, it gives CASSSKRTGLDEQYF. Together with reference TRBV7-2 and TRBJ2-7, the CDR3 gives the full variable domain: GAGVSQSPSNKVTEKGKDVELRCDPISGHTALYWYRQSLGQGLEFLIYFQGNSAPDKSGLPSDRFSAERTGGSVSTLTIQRTQQEDSAVYLCASSSKRTGLDEQYFGPGTRLTVT.

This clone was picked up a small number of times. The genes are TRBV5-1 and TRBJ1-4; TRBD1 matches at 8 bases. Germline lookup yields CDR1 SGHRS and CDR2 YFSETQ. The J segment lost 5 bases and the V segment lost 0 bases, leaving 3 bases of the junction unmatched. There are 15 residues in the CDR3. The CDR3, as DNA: TGCGCCAGCAGCTTGGATACAGGGGGGAATGAAAAACTGTTTTTT. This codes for CASSLDTGGNEKLFF.

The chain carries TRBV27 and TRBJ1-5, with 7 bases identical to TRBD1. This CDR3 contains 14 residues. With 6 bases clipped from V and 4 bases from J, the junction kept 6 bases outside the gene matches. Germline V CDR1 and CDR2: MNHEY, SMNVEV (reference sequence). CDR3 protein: CASRLPGQNQPQHF. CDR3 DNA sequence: TGTGCCAGCAGACTCCCGGGACAGAATCAGCCCCAGCATTTT.

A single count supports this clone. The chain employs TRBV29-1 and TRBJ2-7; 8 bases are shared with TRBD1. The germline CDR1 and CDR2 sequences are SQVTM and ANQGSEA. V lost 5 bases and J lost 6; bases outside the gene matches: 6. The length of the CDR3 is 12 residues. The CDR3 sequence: CSVSTGVSEQYF. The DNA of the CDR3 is TGCAGCGTTTCGACAGGGGTCAGCGAGCAGTACTTC.

CDR3 protein: CASLTQGAPYEQYF. The CDR3 region has the DNA TGTGCCAGCCTAACACAGGGGGCACCTTACGAGCAGTACTTC. This chain joins TRBV2 and TRBJ2-7; 9 bases fit TRBD1. Trimming cost V 8 bases and J 4 bases; bases outside gene matches: 9. From germline, CDR1 is SNHLY and CDR2 FYNNEI. The CDR3 totals 14 residues.